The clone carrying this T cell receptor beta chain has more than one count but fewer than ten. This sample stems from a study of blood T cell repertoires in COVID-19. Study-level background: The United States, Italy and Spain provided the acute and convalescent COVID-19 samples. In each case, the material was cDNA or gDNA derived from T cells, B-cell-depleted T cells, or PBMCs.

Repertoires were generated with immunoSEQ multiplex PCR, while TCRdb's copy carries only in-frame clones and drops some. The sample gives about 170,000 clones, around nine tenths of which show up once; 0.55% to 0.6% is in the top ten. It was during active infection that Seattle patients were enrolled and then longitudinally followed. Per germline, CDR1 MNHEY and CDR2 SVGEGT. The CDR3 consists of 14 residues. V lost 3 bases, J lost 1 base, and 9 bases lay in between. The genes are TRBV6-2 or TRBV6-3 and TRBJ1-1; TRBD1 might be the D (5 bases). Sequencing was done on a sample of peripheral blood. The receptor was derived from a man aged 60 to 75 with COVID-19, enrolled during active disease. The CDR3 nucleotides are TGTGCCAGCAGTTATGGGGGGAGGAACACTGAAGCTTTCTTT. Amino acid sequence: CASSYGGRNTEAFF.